This T cell receptor beta chain was recorded in a study of blood T cell repertoires in COVID-19. Study summary: The origin of the acute and convalescent COVID-19 samples was the United States, Italy and Spain. The cDNA or gDNA used as material had been derived from T cells, B-cell-depleted T cells, or PBMCs.

This CDR3 is 14 amino acids long. The trim removed 5 bases at V and 3 bases at J, leaving 5 bases unmatched. Germline V lookup: CDR1 SNHLY, CDR2 FYNNEI. Per the study methods: Estimated nucleated cell counts came from reference gene primer amplification. TCRdb's table, derived via immunoSEQ multiplex PCR, lists solely in-frame clones and lacks some. V, J and clone size are those of that table, while D and trimming were read from the DNA. Of roughly 35,000 clones in the sample, around 85% were seen once. The rearrangement links TRBV2 to TRBJ2-5; 8 nucleotides agree with TRBD1. The clonotype originates from a man between 65 and 85 years old with acute or convalescent COVID-19. The sample consisted of peripheral blood. The CDR3 sequence: CASSKDRAEETQYF. The DNA of the CDR3 is TGTGCCAGCAGTAAGGACAGGGCAGAAGAGACCCAGTACTTC. Looking up the rest from reference TRBV2 and TRBJ2-5 gives the full variable domain: EPEVTQTPSHQVTQMGQEVILRCVPISNHLYFYWYRQILGQKVEFLVSFYNNEISEKSEIFDDQFSVERPDGSNFTLKIRSTKLEDSAMYFCASSKDRAEETQYFGPGTRLLVL.